The next 5 T cell receptor beta chains were all read from a single sample in a study of blood T cell repertoires in COVID-19. Assay: immunoSEQ multiplex PCR; the TCRdb copy retains only in-frame clones and omits some. The repertoire holds fewer than 80,000 clones, with roughly 85% as singletons. Sequences were obtained from peripheral blood. These TCRs come from an elderly woman with acute or convalescent COVID-19.

The chain uses TRBV7-9 and TRBJ1-5, with 10 bases matching TRBD1. The CDR3 sequence is 15 residues long. From germline, CDR1 is SEHNR and CDR2 FQNEAQ (reference sequence). V was clipped by 8 bases and J by 7 bases; unmatched bases: 11. This CDR3 reads CASSRGGTGDQPQHF. The DNA of the CDR3 is TGTGCCAGCTCCCGTGGCGGGACAGGGGACCAGCCCCAGCATTTT.

The V and J genes are TRBV19 and TRBJ2-1, with 11 positions matching TRBD2. CDR3 length: 17 amino acids. Germline-derived CDR1 and CDR2 are LNHDA and SQIVND (reference sequence). J gave up 0 bases and V 4 bases, and 5 bases lay outside the gene matches. The CDR3 region has the DNA TGTGCCAGTAGTAGCCACACTAGCGGGAGCTCCTACAATGAGCAGTTCTTC. This gives the protein CASSSHTSGSSYNEQFF.

The chain has TRBV27 and TRBJ2-6; 7 bases line up with TRBD2. The germline CDR1 and CDR2 sequences are MNHEY and SMNVEV (reference sequence). The CDR3 loop spans 15 amino acids. V was pared by 10 bases and J by 2 bases, with 8 bases of the junction left unmatched. Here the CDR3 reads CATRRGWTGANVLTF. In DNA, the CDR3 is TGTGCCACCCGGCGGGGGTGGACTGGGGCCAACGTCCTGACTTTC. The variable domain in full, with the rest retrieved from reference TRBV27 and TRBJ2-6, is EAQVTQNPRYLITVTGKKLTVTCSQNMNHEYMSWYRQDPGLGLRQIYYSMNVEVTDKGDVPEGYKVSRKEKRNFPLILESPSPNQTSLYFCATRRGWTGANVLTFGAGSRLTVL.

This clone came up once. The CDR3 DNA is TGTGCCAGCAGTCGGCCACAGGGGGCTGGGGCCAACGTCCTGACTTTC. This encodes CASSRPQGAGANVLTF. J is TRBJ2-6 and V is TRBV27, with 8 nucleotides matching TRBD1. CDR3 length: 16 residues. Trimming at V came to 5 bases and at J to 2 bases, leaving 5 bases not matched to a gene. Germline CDR1 and CDR2: MNHEY and SMNVEV (reference sequence).

With regard to this clone: Other DNA sequences within the sample encode an identical CDR3. The CDR3 coding sequence is TGTGCCAGCAGCTCCGCCTACGAGCAGTACTTC. This sequence encodes CASSSAYEQYF. This chain uses TRBV7-9 with TRBJ2-7; D is unresolved. V was pared by 4 bases and J by 2 bases, with 3 bases between. Germline values: CDR1 SEHNR, CDR2 FQNEAQ (reference sequence). The CDR3 consists of 11 residues.